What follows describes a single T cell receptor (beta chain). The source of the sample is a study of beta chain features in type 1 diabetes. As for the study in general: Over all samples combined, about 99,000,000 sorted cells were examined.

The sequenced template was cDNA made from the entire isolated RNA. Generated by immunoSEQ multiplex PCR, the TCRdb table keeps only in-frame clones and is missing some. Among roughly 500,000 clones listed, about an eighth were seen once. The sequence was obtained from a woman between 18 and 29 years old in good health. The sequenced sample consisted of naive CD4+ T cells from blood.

CDR3: CASSLLPDLGGTEAFF. In nucleotides, the CDR3 is TGTGCCAGCAGCTTGTTACCGGACTTGGGGGGCACTGAAGCTTTCTTT. The chain employs TRBV5-6 and TRBJ1-1; possibly TRBD1 for D (5 bases). The CDR3 is 16 residues long. Trimming took 1 base from V and 4 from J, leaving 17 bases between them. CDR1 SGHDT and CDR2 YYEEEE come from the germline V gene.